These 20 T cell receptor beta chains came from one sample sequenced in a study of beta chain features in type 1 diabetes (dated by TCRdb to the late 2010s). The library was obtained by the immunoSEQ multiplex PCR assay. The High Capacity cDNA Reverse Transcription Kit was used to reverse transcribe all of the isolated RNA, meaning that expressed TCRB transcripts were what got sequenced. The table was pulled from immuneACCESS by TCRdb, which kept in-frame rearrangements only. Such tables lose some clones; where checked, under half of the loss comes from unresolved V genes, and the rest has no known cause. Here the sample has hundreds of thousands of clones; approximately 15% occur a single time. The ten largest clones take up 0.03% to 0.04% of the sample. The sequencing sample was made of naive CD4+ T cells from blood. The sample's cell subset or site label is to be understood as: true naive CD4+ T cells. The receptors were gathered from a man in his thirties or forties in good health.

The chain couples TRBV5-1 to TRBJ2-1; TRBD1 or TRBD2 may be the D gene (5 bases each). The CDR3 has 15 residues. Germline loops: CDR1 SGHRS, CDR2 YFSETQ. V lost 5 bases and J lost 2, with 14 bases in between. CDR3 sequence: CASSQTAGTYNEQFF. DNA of the CDR3: TGCGCCAGCAGTCAGACAGCCGGGACCTACAATGAGCAGTTCTTC.

The genes are TRBV4-1 and TRBJ2-2, with 14 nucleotides matching TRBD2. V trimming: 0 bases; J trimming: 6 bases; junction bases outside the gene matches: 3. The CDR3 is made up of 17 amino acids. From germline, CDR1 is MGHRA and CDR2 YSYEKL. CDR3 residues: CASSQDRTSGRSGELFF. For the CDR3, the DNA is TGCGCCAGCAGCCAAGATAGGACTAGCGGGAGGTCCGGGGAGCTGTTTTTT.

This rearrangement joins TRBV5-1 to TRBJ2-2; D gene ambiguous. Per the germline V gene, CDR1 is SGHRS and CDR2 is YFSETQ. The CDR3 totals 14 residues. Trimming removed 0 bases from V and 4 bases from J, with 7 bases in between. The CDR3 is CASSLATFTGELFF. CDR3 DNA sequence: TGCGCCAGCAGCTTGGCAACTTTCACCGGGGAGCTGTTTTTT.

This clone was found a few times. The chain recombines TRBV18 with TRBJ2-1; D unresolved. The CDR3 contains 12 residues. V was clipped by 6 bases and J by 5 bases, with 8 bases between them. CDR1 is KGHSH and CDR2 is LQKENI in the germline V gene. The chain's CDR3 is CASSPTDNEQFF. CDR3 in DNA: TGTGCCAGCTCTCCGACTGACAATGAGCAGTTCTTC.

In its sample, this clone was seen a few times. The rearrangement joins TRBV7-2 to TRBJ2-2; D is unclear. Germline V gene sequence: CDR1 SGHTA, CDR2 FQGNSA. With 1 base removed from V and 7 bases from J, the gap between germline ends came to 4 bases. This CDR3 spans 12 amino acids. In nucleotides, the CDR3 is TGTGCCAGCAGCTTAGGGGTCGGGGAGCTGTTTTTT. This translates into CASSLGVGELFF.

The chain links TRBV9 to TRBJ2-3, with TRBD1 identical over 8 bases. V lost 2 bases, J lost 3 bases, and 5 bases stayed unmatched. The CDR3 length is 15 residues. CDR1 and CDR2 from the germline V gene are SGDLS and YYNGEE. As DNA, the CDR3 is TGTGCCAGCAGCGTTGGACAGGGTAAAACAGATACGCAGTATTTT. Its translation is CASSVGQGKTDTQYF.

This clone has a handful of counts. This chain joins TRBV29-1 and TRBJ2-7; perhaps TRBD2 as D (5 bases). The ends were cut back, 4 bases at V and 3 bases at J, with 10 bases in the middle. The CDR3 consists of 12 residues. Germline CDR1 and CDR2: SQVTM and ANQGSEA. CDR3 loop: CSVGTRVYEQYF. CDR3 bases: TGCAGCGTTGGCACGAGGGTCTACGAGCAGTACTTC.

The rearrangement uses TRBV4-3 and TRBJ2-5, with a tentative D call TRBD1 (5 bases). This CDR3 spans 15 amino acids. Germline V CDR1 and CDR2: LGHNA, YSLEER. With 1 base removed from V and 2 bases from J, the gap between germline ends came to 11 bases. CDR3 amino acids: CASSQGLGEQETQYF. For the CDR3, the DNA is TGCGCCAGCAGCCAAGGCCTAGGGGAACAAGAGACCCAGTACTTC.

The J gene is TRBJ2-5, the V gene TRBV7-9; TRBD2 matches at 8 bases. Per germline, CDR1 SEHNR and CDR2 FQNEAQ (reference sequence). This CDR3 spans 17 amino acids. J was trimmed by 0 bases and V by 1 base; bases with no gene match: 7. CDR3 region: CASSLVGSGKYQETQYF. CDR3 DNA sequence: TGTGCCAGCAGCTTAGTGGGTAGCGGGAAATACCAAGAGACCCAGTACTTC.

This clone was seen a few times. V gene TRBV29-1 combines with J gene TRBJ1-2, with TRBD1 identical over 7 bases. With 4 bases clipped from V and 8 bases from J, the junction kept 7 bases outside the gene matches. This CDR3 spans 12 amino acids. The germline V gene has CDR1 SQVTM and CDR2 ANQGSEA. This chain's CDR3 is CSVGRTGGGYTF. Here the CDR3 DNA reads TGCAGCGTTGGGAGGACAGGCGGGGGCTACACCTTC.

The chain joins TRBV18 to TRBJ2-5; D gene ambiguous. Germline V gene sequence: CDR1 KGHSH, CDR2 LQKENI. Trimming cost V 3 bases and J 2 bases, with 13 bases left between them. This CDR3 is built from 15 residues. CDR3 region: CASSPGLGLQETQYF. DNA for the CDR3: TGTGCCAGCTCACCGGGTCTGGGATTACAAGAGACCCAGTACTTC.

This chain uses TRBV5-4 with TRBJ2-3; TRBD2 matches 9 bases. V dropped 1 base and J dropped 4; count of bases not matched to a gene: 4. CDR1 is SGHNT, CDR2 YYREEE, per germline (reference sequence). The CDR3 has 15 residues. The CDR3 protein is CASSLYAGGADTQYF. CDR3 coding DNA: TGTGCCAGCAGCTTGTATGCGGGGGGGGCAGATACGCAGTATTTT.

This clone was seen a handful of times. V is TRBV30 and J is TRBJ2-5; D remains unclear. Germline CDR1 and CDR2: GTSNPN and SVGIG (reference sequence). CDR3 length: 11 amino acids. Between the trimmed V and J ends, which lost 2 bases and 2 bases, there was a span of 3 bases. CDR3 amino acids: CAWSRQETQYF. In nucleotides, the CDR3 is TGTGCCTGGAGTCGACAAGAGACCCAGTACTTC.

This clone was counted a few times. V is TRBV29-1 and J is TRBJ2-3; D perhaps matches TRBD2 (6 bases). The V and J ends lost 6 bases and 4 bases respectively, with 11 bases between them. CDR1 is SQVTM, CDR2 ANQGSEA, per germline. This CDR3 has 12 residues. The CDR3 region has the DNA TGCAGCGTCAGACTAGGCGCAGATACGCAGTATTTT. Protein sequence: CSVRLGADTQYF.

This clone has only a few counts. The J gene is TRBJ2-7, the V gene TRBV19; no clear D. This CDR3 is 14 amino acids long. The V end was cut by 5 bases, the J end by 2 bases, with 13 bases between. In germline, CDR1 is LNHDA, CDR2 SQIVND (reference sequence). The CDR3 DNA is TGTGCCAGTAGTCCGCGGACCCCGGCCTACGAGCAGTACTTC. Translating it yields CASSPRTPAYEQYF.

The chain has TRBV13 and TRBJ2-3; no firm D call. The CDR3 is 14 residues long. V lost 6 bases and J lost 0, with 10 bases in between. CDR1 and CDR2 (germline): PRHDT, FYEKMQ (reference sequence). CDR3 amino acids: CASSSSASTDTQYF. The CDR3 DNA sequence: TGTGCCAGCAGTTCAAGCGCTAGCACAGATACGCAGTATTTT.

The rearrangement links TRBV6-5 to TRBJ1-1; 8 nucleotides line up with TRBD1. With 6 bases clipped from V and 0 bases from J, the junction kept 3 bases outside the gene matches. The V gene's germline CDR1 is MNHEY and CDR2 SVGAGI. This CDR3 comprises 14 residues. As DNA, the CDR3 is TGTGCCAGCAGCAGACAGGGGATGAACACTGAAGCTTTCTTT. Its translation is CASSRQGMNTEAFF.

The V call is TRBV11-2, the J call TRBJ2-1, with D uncertain. V dropped 0 bases and J dropped 3 bases, with 6 bases sitting between them. Germline V gives CDR1 SGHAT, CDR2 FQNNGV. This CDR3 has 14 residues. Written as DNA, the CDR3 is TGTGCCAGCAGCTTAGAATGGGGCTACAATGAGCAGTTCTTC. Encoded protein: CASSLEWGYNEQFF. Full variable domain (rest looked up from reference TRBV11-2 and TRBJ2-1): EAGVAQSPRYKIIEKRQSVAFWCNPISGHATLYWYQQILGQGPKLLIQFQNNGVVDDSQLPKDRFSAERLKGVDSTLKIQPAKLEDSAVYLCASSLEWGYNEQFFGPGTRLTVL.

The chain uses TRBV29-1 and TRBJ1-1, with TRBD1 matching over 9 bases. With 8 bases clipped from V and 11 bases from J, the junction kept 9 bases outside the gene matches. The CDR3 contains 11 residues. The germline CDR1 and CDR2 sequences are SQVTM and ANQGSEA. CDR3 in DNA: TGCAGCTCACGGACAGGGGAAGGGGCTTTCTTT. It is translated as CSSRTGEGAFF.

This clone was detected only a few times. V is TRBV9 and J is TRBJ2-7; 8 bases line up with TRBD2. Germline V gives CDR1 SGDLS, CDR2 YYNGEE. CDR3 length: 15 residues. J gave up 4 bases and V 0 bases, and 6 bases lay outside the gene matches. The DNA for the CDR3 is TGTGCCAGCAGCGTAGGTAGCGGGGCGGGGTACGAGCAGTACTTC. It is translated as CASSVGSGAGYEQYF.